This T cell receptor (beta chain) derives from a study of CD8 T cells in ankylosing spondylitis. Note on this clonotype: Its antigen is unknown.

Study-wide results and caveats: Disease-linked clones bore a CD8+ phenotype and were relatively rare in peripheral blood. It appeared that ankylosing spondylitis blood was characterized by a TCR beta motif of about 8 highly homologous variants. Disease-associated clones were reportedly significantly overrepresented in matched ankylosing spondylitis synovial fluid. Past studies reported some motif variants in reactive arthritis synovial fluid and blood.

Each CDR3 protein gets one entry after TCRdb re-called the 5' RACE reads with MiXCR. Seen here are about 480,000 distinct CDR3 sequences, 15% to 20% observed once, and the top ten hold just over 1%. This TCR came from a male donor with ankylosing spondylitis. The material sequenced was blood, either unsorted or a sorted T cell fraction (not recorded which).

CDR3 DNA: TGCGCCAGCAGCTTGGCTCAGGTGAAAACCGGGGAGCTGTTTTTT. This codes for CASSLAQVKTGELFF. V gene TRBV5-1 combines with J gene TRBJ2-2, with D uncertain. CDR1 SGHRS and CDR2 YFSETQ come from the germline V gene. The CDR3 has 15 amino acids. Trimming took 0 bases from V and 5 from J, leaving 11 bases between them.